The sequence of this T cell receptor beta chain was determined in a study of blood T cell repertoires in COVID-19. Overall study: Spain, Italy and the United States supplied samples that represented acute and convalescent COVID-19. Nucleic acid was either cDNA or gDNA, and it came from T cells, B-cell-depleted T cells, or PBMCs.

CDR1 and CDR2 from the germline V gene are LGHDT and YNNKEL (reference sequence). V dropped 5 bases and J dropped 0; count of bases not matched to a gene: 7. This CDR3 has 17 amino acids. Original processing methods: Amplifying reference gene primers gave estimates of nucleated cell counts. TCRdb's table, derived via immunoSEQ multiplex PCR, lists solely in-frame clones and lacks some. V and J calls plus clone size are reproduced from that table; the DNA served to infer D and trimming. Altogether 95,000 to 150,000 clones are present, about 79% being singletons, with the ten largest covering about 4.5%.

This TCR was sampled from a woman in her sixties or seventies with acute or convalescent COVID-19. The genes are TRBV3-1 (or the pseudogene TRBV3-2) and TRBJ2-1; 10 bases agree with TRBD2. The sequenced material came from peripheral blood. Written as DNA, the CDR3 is TGTGCCAGCAGCAGCGGGGGGGCTTCAAGCTCCTACAATGAGCAGTTCTTC. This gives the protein CASSSGGASSSYNEQFF.